This T cell receptor (beta chain) was captured by sequencing in a study of cytomegalovirus exposure and HLA in healthy donors. Study-level findings and limits: Specificity for CMV antigens was confirmed in vitro for a few of the CMV-associated chains.

Method: immunoSEQ multiplex PCR; TCRdb's copy keeps in-frame clones and lacks some. The top ten hold around 0.9% of the sample, which has roughly 270,000 clones, roughly 90% seen once. There are 18 residues in the CDR3. V lost 2 bases and J lost 0; bases outside the gene matches: 3. Germline values: CDR1 MGHRA, CDR2 YSYEKL. On this clone: Antigen: not known.

This receptor was taken from a woman between 18 and 30 years old in good health and CMV-seronegative. Sequencing was done on a sample of PBMCs. The chain couples TRBV4-1 to TRBJ2-1; TRBD2 aligns across 14 bases. CDR3 in amino acids: CASSQSGTSGSSYNEQFF. For the CDR3, the DNA is TGCGCCAGCAGCCAATCCGGGACTAGCGGGAGCTCCTACAATGAGCAGTTCTTC.